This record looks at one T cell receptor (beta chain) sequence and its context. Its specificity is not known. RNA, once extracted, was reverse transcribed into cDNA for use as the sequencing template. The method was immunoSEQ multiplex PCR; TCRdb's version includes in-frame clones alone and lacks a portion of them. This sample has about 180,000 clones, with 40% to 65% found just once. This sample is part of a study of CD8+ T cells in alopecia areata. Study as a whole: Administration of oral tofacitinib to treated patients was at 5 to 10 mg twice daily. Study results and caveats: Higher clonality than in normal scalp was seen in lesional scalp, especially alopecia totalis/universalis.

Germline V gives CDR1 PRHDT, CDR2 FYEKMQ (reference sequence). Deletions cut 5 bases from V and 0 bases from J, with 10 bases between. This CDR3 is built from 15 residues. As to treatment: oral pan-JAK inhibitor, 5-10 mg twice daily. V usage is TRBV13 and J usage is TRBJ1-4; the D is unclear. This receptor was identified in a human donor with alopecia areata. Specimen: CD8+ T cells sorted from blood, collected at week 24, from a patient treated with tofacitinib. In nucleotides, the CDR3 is TGTGCCAGCAGCGGAGGCGCTTCAACTAATGAAAAACTGTTTTTT. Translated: CASSGGASTNEKLFF.